The 16 T cell receptor beta chains presented below share a single source sample, sequenced in a study of T-cell reconstitution after alpha-beta-depleted transplantation in children (dated by TCRdb to the mid-2010s). Libraries came from PCR. The data were produced on an Illumina HiSeq 2500. TCR library preparation used molecular barcoding, with unique molecular identifiers applied to normalize quantification of the TCRbeta repertoire. Through fastp at Q25 and MiXCR, TCRdb rebuilt clones from the public reads, retaining in-frame beta chains. Each CDR3 protein appears once, grouped with its most common genes and DNA. For this sample there are some 140,000 distinct CDR3 sequences; roughly 10% appear just once. Clones ranked in the top ten supply 24% of the sample. Per the publication, the treatment or condition label means: allogeneic hematopoietic cell transplantation with graft depleted of TCRalphabeta T cells and CD19 B cells.

The sample here was PBMCs, mostly from graft donor cells, taken 180 days after TCRalphabeta/CD19-depleted stem cell transplant. The receptor source for this set is a girl in the first two years of life who had a stem cell transplant for combined immunodeficiency, so the T cells may come from the graft donor.

The V call is TRBV29-1, the J call TRBJ2-2; 7 positions match TRBD1. The V segment lost 4 bases and the J segment 2 bases; nucleotides outside the gene matches: 1. The length of the CDR3 is 13 residues. Germline CDR1 is SQVTM and CDR2 is ANQGSEA. CDR3 residues: CSVGQGNTGELFF. CDR3 in DNA: TGCAGCGTTGGACAGGGTAACACCGGGGAGCTGTTTTTT.

V gene TRBV24-1 combines with J gene TRBJ2-2, with 7 bases identical to TRBD1. After removal of 1 base from V and 7 bases from J, the junction contained 8 bases not matched to a gene. The CDR3 has 16 amino acids. Germline CDR1 KGHDR, CDR2 SFDVKD. The chain's CDR3 is CATSDFRRTGSGELFF. The CDR3 DNA sequence: TGTGCCACCAGTGATTTTCGAAGGACAGGCAGCGGGGAGCTGTTTTTT.

In its sample, this clonotype was seen a few times. The CDR3 DNA follows: TGTGCCAGCAGCTTAGACTTTTTAGGCACAGATACGCAGTATTTT. It is translated as CASSLDFLGTDTQYF. The V and J genes are TRBV7-2 and TRBJ2-3, with D hard to call. V lost 1 base and J 1 base, leaving 9 bases between the germline ends. CDR3 length equals 15 residues. The germline V gene has CDR1 SGHTA and CDR2 FQGNSA.

In its sample, this clonotype was seen a few times. The chain links TRBV7-6 to TRBJ2-7; 8 positions agree with TRBD2. This CDR3 is built from 15 residues. CDR1 and CDR2 (germline): SGHVS, FNYEAQ. Unmatched junction bases numbered 4, after V lost 1 base and J lost 2 bases. The CDR3 spells CASSLEAGETYEQYF. The CDR3 DNA is TGTGCCAGCAGCTTAGAAGCGGGGGAGACCTACGAGCAGTACTTC.

This clonotype was counted a few times. The rearrangement joins TRBV6-5 to TRBJ1-2; D gene unclear. CDR1 and CDR2 (germline): MNHEY, SVGAGI. Trimming took off 0 bases at V and 4 bases at J, with 18 bases between the two ends. The CDR3 loop spans 17 amino acids. In nucleotides, the CDR3 is TGTGCCAGCAGTTACTCGACCCTCGGATTTTGGAGCTATGGCTACACCTTC. Its protein is CASSYSTLGFWSYGYTF.

This clonotype has more than one count but fewer than ten. The chain carries TRBV5-1 and TRBJ2-7; TRBD1 agrees at 8 bases. Germline V CDR1 and CDR2: SGHRS, YFSETQ. After removal of 0 bases from V and 5 bases from J, the junction contained 13 bases not matched to a gene. The CDR3 runs to 17 residues. The CDR3 DNA reads as TGCGCCAGCAGCTTGGTATTAAGGGCGGCAGGGGGCGACGAGCAGTACTTC. Its protein is CASSLVLRAAGGDEQYF.

This clonotype has a handful of counts. The genes are TRBV5-6 and TRBJ2-1; 7 bases agree with TRBD2. Germline CDR1 and CDR2: SGHDT and YYEEEE. J gave up 6 bases and V 1 base, and 4 bases lay outside the gene matches. This CDR3 spans 14 amino acids. The CDR3 nucleotides are TGTGCCAGCAGCTTGTGGGGGGGAGCCAATGAGCAGTTCTTC. Translated: CASSLWGGANEQFF.

This clonotype was observed at least ten times. V and J are TRBV6-5 and TRBJ2-3; the D call may be TRBD1 or TRBD2 (5 bases each). From germline, CDR1 is MNHEY and CDR2 SVGAGI. The CDR3 runs 16 residues. Trimming shortened V by 11 bases and J by 8 bases, and 29 bases separated the two germline ends. The DNA for the CDR3 is TGTGCCTCCCTCCCAACGGGCATGCTCGGGGCGGGTACGCAGTATTTT. Protein sequence: CASLPTGMLGAGTQYF.

This clonotype was seen only a few times. The genes are TRBV6-1 and TRBJ1-2, with D unresolved. Trimming took off 6 bases at V and 5 bases at J, with 13 bases between the two ends. The CDR3 is 13 residues long. Germline V gives CDR1 MNHNS, CDR2 SASEGT. CDR3 amino acids: CASSRESPYGYTF. CDR3 coding DNA: TGTGCCAGCAGCCGGGAGTCTCCGTATGGCTACACCTTC.

As for this clonotype: An end of the junction does not agree with germline; a read error may underlie this. The chain recombines TRBV19 with TRBJ2-1; D gene uncertain. Per germline, CDR1 LNHDA and CDR2 SQIVND (reference sequence). CDR3 length equals 12 residues. CDR3 residues: CASSIGLGERFF. In nucleotides, the CDR3 is TGTGCCAGTAGTATAGGGTTGGGTGAGCGGTTCTTC.

The chain combines TRBV28 with TRBJ2-1; possibly TRBD2 for D (6 bases). This CDR3 region has 15 residues. V was cut by 2 bases and J by 8 bases, with 16 bases left in between. CDR1 and CDR2 (germline): MDHEN, SYDVKM. The CDR3 DNA sequence: TGTGCCAGCAGTTTACCGGGGGTGGTATTAGATGAGCAGTTCTTC. This codes for CASSLPGVVLDEQFF.

This clonotype was counted ten times or more. V and J are TRBV9 and TRBJ2-1; 11 bases fit TRBD2. Germline V gives CDR1 SGDLS, CDR2 YYNGEE. The length of the CDR3 is 15 residues. V lost 0 bases to trimming and J lost 9 bases; unmatched junction nucleotides: 5. The CDR3 sequence is CASSVELAGAGEQFF. Here the CDR3 DNA reads TGTGCCAGCAGCGTAGAACTAGCGGGGGCTGGTGAGCAGTTCTTC.

In its sample, this clonotype was seen many times. The chain couples TRBV12-3 or TRBV12-4 to TRBJ2-1; possible D gene TRBD1, 5 bases. Trimming pared 0 bases from V and 5 bases from J, leaving 8 bases between. CDR3 length equals 14 residues. The CDR3 nucleotides read TGTGCCAGCAGTTTAGCTTCCAGGGACAATGAGCAGTTCTTC. It is translated as CASSLASRDNEQFF.

This clonotype was counted only a few times. The chain has TRBV10-3 and TRBJ2-1; D possibly matches TRBD1 or TRBD2 (5 bases each). The CDR3 totals 16 residues. Deletions cut 6 bases from V and 2 bases from J, with 17 bases between. Germline V gene lookup returns CDR1 ENHRY and CDR2 SYGVKD. The CDR3, as DNA: TGTGCCATCAGGGAGGACACTCCTGAGGCCTACAATGAGCAGTTCTTC. Residues: CAIREDTPEAYNEQFF.

The table lists this clonotype with a few counts. The rearrangement joins TRBV11-2 to TRBJ2-2, with D uncertain. Germline lookup yields CDR1 SGHAT and CDR2 FQNNGV. The CDR3 has 12 amino acids. The ends were cut back, 4 bases at V and 6 bases at J, with 6 bases in the middle. Here the CDR3 DNA reads TGTGCCAGCAGCTCCCCCCCCGGGGAGCTGTTTTTT. Translation: CASSSPPGELFF.

This clonotype was seen at least ten times. The chain uses TRBV12-3 or TRBV12-4 and TRBJ2-3; 9 nucleotides line up with TRBD1. J lost 2 bases, V lost 6 bases, and 3 bases had no gene match. This CDR3 has 14 amino acids. CDR3: CASSRDRDTDTQYF. In DNA form, the CDR3 reads TGTGCCAGCAGCCGGGACAGGGACACAGATACGCAGTATTTT.